Each of the 23 T cell receptor beta chains below was sequenced from the same sample in a study of cytomegalovirus exposure and HLA in healthy donors. The PCR made use of 60 Vbeta and 13 Jbeta primers. Data came from immunoSEQ multiplex PCR; TCRdb stores just in-frame clones and leaves some out. This table holds about 180,000 clones, 60% to 80% found once. Sample: PBMCs. The receptors originated from a woman aged 45-65 years in good health and CMV-seropositive.

The chain combines TRBV4-1 with TRBJ1-6; 8 bases agree with TRBD1. Per germline, CDR1 MGHRA and CDR2 YSYEKL. V trimming: 2 bases; J trimming: 7 bases; junction bases outside the gene matches: 1. This CDR3 has 14 amino acids. The CDR3 loop is CASSQRTGNSPLHF. The CDR3, as DNA: TGCGCCAGCAGCCAACGGACAGGGAATTCACCCCTCCACTTT.

This chain joins TRBV30 and TRBJ1-5, with D possibly matching TRBD1 (5 bases). This CDR3 has 13 residues. Looked up from germline, CDR1 is GTSNPN and CDR2 is SVGIG (reference sequence). V lost 0 bases to trimming and J lost 3 bases, with 6 bases between them. For the CDR3, the DNA is TGTGCCTGGAGTGTACAGGACAATCAGCCCCAGCATTTT. It codes for CAWSVQDNQPQHF.

The rearrangement joins TRBV16 to TRBJ1-1, with TRBD1 identical over 7 bases. V dropped 4 bases and J dropped 4; count of bases not matched to a gene: 6. The germline V gene has CDR1 KGHSY and CDR2 FQNENV. This CDR3 has 14 residues. The CDR3 protein is CASSPRGISTEAFF. CDR3 coding DNA: TGTGCCAGCAGCCCCAGGGGGATTAGCACTGAAGCTTTCTTT.

The genes are TRBV9 and TRBJ2-7; 9 bases are shared with TRBD2. Germline V gene data show CDR1 as SGDLS and CDR2 as YYNGEE. V lost 0 bases to trimming and J lost 3 bases; unmatched junction nucleotides: 1. This CDR3 region has 14 residues. CDR3 loop: CASSVDSGGYEQYF. Here the CDR3 DNA reads TGTGCCAGCAGCGTAGATAGCGGGGGCTACGAGCAGTACTTC.

This clone occurred once. The V call is TRBV6-5, the J call TRBJ1-5; 8 nucleotides line up with TRBD1. Germline trimming cut 8 bases from V and 5 bases from J; bases unmatched to any gene: 5. CDR3 length equals 13 residues. The germline CDR1 and CDR2 sequences are MNHEY and SVGAGI. The CDR3: CASGQGRDQPQHF. Here the CDR3 DNA reads TGTGCCAGCGGACAGGGCAGGGATCAGCCCCAGCATTTT.

This clone has just one count. The DNA for the CDR3 is TGTGCCAGCAGCGCCGGGGGATATAACTATGGCTACACCTTC. Translating gives CASSAGGYNYGYTF. This sequence joins TRBV9 and TRBJ1-2; a weak D match, TRBD1 (5 bases). This CDR3 contains 14 residues. V dropped 3 bases and J dropped 1 base, with 10 bases sitting between them. Per germline, CDR1 SGDLS and CDR2 YYNGEE.

In its sample, this clone was seen a few times. The V and J genes are TRBV10-1 and TRBJ2-3, with 11 bases identical to TRBD2. In germline, CDR1 is WNHNN, CDR2 SYGVQD (reference sequence). The CDR3 spans 13 residues. V was clipped by 10 bases and J by 3 bases; unmatched bases: 3. CDR3 sequence reads: CATGTSGTDTQYF. Here the CDR3 DNA reads TGCGCCACCGGGACTAGCGGAACAGATACGCAGTATTTT.

The CDR3 sequence is CASRGGDSFNYGYTF. The DNA of the CDR3 is TGCGCCAGCAGGGGGGGGGATTCATTTAACTATGGCTACACCTTC. The rearrangement joins TRBV10-2 to TRBJ1-2, with D possibly TRBD1 on 5 matching bases. V was clipped by 6 bases and J by 1 base, with 15 bases between them. From germline, CDR1 is WSHSY and CDR2 SAAADI. This CDR3 is built from 15 residues.

The chain has TRBV5-6 and TRBJ2-2; no clear D. CDR1 is SGHDT, CDR2 YYEEEE, per germline. The CDR3 length is 12 residues. With 2 bases removed from V and 5 bases from J, the gap between germline ends came to 4 bases. The CDR3 bases are TGTGCCAGCAGCTTTACTACCGGGGAGCTGTTTTTT. Encoded protein: CASSFTTGELFF.

This clone was detected many times. This chain links TRBV27 with TRBJ1-2, with D maybe TRBD1 (5 bases). The germline V gene has CDR1 MNHEY and CDR2 SMNVEV (reference sequence). The CDR3 length is 11 residues. The V gene lost 7 bases and the J gene lost 8 bases, with 11 bases spanning the gap. CDR3 sequence: CASMGGKGYTF. The CDR3 DNA reads as TGTGCCAGCATGGGGGGGAAGGGCTACACCTTC.

The chain employs TRBV5-1 and TRBJ2-5; a possible D gene is TRBD2 (6 bases). V shed 2 bases and J shed 2 bases, with 16 bases lying between them. The germline gives CDR1 SGHRS, CDR2 YFSETQ. The CDR3 contains 16 residues. The CDR3 sequence: CASSFNYRDWQETQYF. Here the CDR3 DNA reads TGCGCCAGCAGCTTCAACTACCGGGACTGGCAAGAGACCCAGTACTTC.

The rearrangement uses TRBV7-9 and TRBJ2-3; TRBD1 aligns across 9 bases. The CDR3 extends over 16 amino acids. The germline V gene has CDR1 SEHNR and CDR2 FQNEAQ (reference sequence). With V trimmed by 2 bases and J by 6 bases, 9 bases remained unmatched. The CDR3 region is CASSLSPHRGPDTQYF. The CDR3 DNA sequence: TGTGCCAGCAGCTTATCCCCACACAGGGGGCCGGATACGCAGTATTTT. Looking up the rest from reference TRBV7-9 and TRBJ2-3 gives the full variable domain: DTGVSQNPRHKITKRGQNVTFRCDPISEHNRLYWYRQTLGQGPEFLTYFQNEAQLEKSRLLSDRFSAERPKGSFSTLEIQRTEQGDSAMYLCASSLSPHRGPDTQYFGPGTRLTVL.

The V call is TRBV5-6, the J call TRBJ2-5; weak D call: TRBD2 (6 bases). The assigned J gene may be wrong: the sequence end matches TRBJ2-7 better. Germline V gives CDR1 SGHDT, CDR2 YYEEEE. This CDR3 comprises 16 residues. The CDR3 loop reads CASSLAWRGESYEQYF. CDR3 DNA: TGTGCCAGCAGCTTGGCCTGGAGGGGAGAGTCCTACGAGCAGTACTTC.

This sequence joins TRBV6-5 and TRBJ2-2; tentative D call: TRBD1 (6 bases). The V gene lost 5 bases and the J gene lost 0 bases, with 10 bases spanning the gap. Per germline, CDR1 MNHEY and CDR2 SVGAGI. CDR3 size: 15 residues. As DNA, the CDR3 is TGTGCCAGCAGTCCACAGGGCGCGAACACCGGGGAGCTGTTTTTT. Its translation: CASSPQGANTGELFF.

The chain couples TRBV6-6 to TRBJ1-2, with 9 bases aligning to TRBD1. V was clipped by 7 bases and J by 4 bases; unmatched bases: 4. The CDR3 runs to 13 residues. Germline CDR1 is MNHNY and CDR2 is SVGAGI (reference sequence). CDR3 residues: CASTGQGTYGYTF. The DNA of the CDR3 is TGTGCCAGCACCGGACAGGGGACCTATGGCTACACCTTC.

The chain recombines TRBV18 with TRBJ2-7; 9 bases map to TRBD1. This CDR3 has 14 residues. V trimming: 4 bases; J trimming: 3 bases; junction bases outside the gene matches: 4. Germline CDR1 and CDR2: KGHSH and LQKENI. CDR3 nucleotide sequence: TGTGCCAGCTCACTTCCGGGACAGGGCTACGAGCAGTACTTC. As protein: CASSLPGQGYEQYF.

The chain combines TRBV30 with TRBJ2-4; 9 bases map to TRBD2. Germline CDR1 is GTSNPN and CDR2 is SVGIG (reference sequence). V lost 2 bases and J lost 6; bases outside the gene matches: 8. This CDR3 is 15 amino acids long. The CDR3 nucleotides read TGTGCCTGGAGTAACTTAGCGGGGGATTTAAACATTCAGTACTTC. Amino acid sequence: CAWSNLAGDLNIQYF. The variable domain in full, completed from reference TRBV30 and TRBJ2-4, reads SQTIHQWPATLVQPVGSPLSLECTVEGTSNPNLYWYRQAAGRGLQLLFYSVGIGQISSEVPQNLSASRPQDRQFILSSKKLLLSDSGFYLCAWSNLAGDLNIQYFGAGTRLSVL.

CDR3 residues: CASGGRTRNEAFF. The CDR3 bases are TGTGCCAGCGGGGGGAGGACGAGGAATGAAGCTTTCTTT. The chain employs TRBV6-1 and TRBJ1-1, with a weak D call TRBD1 (5 bases). This CDR3 spans 13 amino acids. Trimming removed 8 bases at V and 7 bases at J, with 17 bases between. Germline V CDR1 and CDR2: MNHNS, SASEGT.

This chain uses TRBV6-5 with TRBJ2-7; no reliable D call. Germline-derived CDR1 and CDR2 are MNHEY and SVGAGI. Trimming removed 1 base at V and 4 bases at J, with 14 bases between. The CDR3 is made up of 15 amino acids. The CDR3 reads CASSYYGRQRYEQYF. The CDR3 DNA follows: TGTGCCAGCAGTTACTATGGCAGGCAAAGATACGAGCAGTACTTC.

In nucleotides, the CDR3 is TGTGCCAGCAGCTTAACTAGCGGGGGGGCCTACGAGCAGTACTTC. Its translation: CASSLTSGGAYEQYF. This rearrangement joins TRBV7-6 to TRBJ2-7, with 13 positions matching TRBD2. Germline CDR1 reads SGHVS; CDR2 reads FNYEAQ. Unmatched junction bases numbered 0, after V lost 2 bases and J lost 2 bases. This CDR3 is built from 15 residues.

This sequence joins TRBV5-1 and TRBJ2-7, with a possible D match to TRBD1 (5 bases). Per the germline V gene, CDR1 is SGHRS and CDR2 is YFSETQ. There are 15 residues in the CDR3. V was shortened by 5 bases and J by 3 bases, with 18 bases between the two germline ends. CDR3 region: CASSHTDSSSYEQYF. CDR3 nucleotides: TGCGCCAGCAGTCATACTGACAGTTCTAGCTACGAGCAGTACTTC. The entire variable domain, with the rest obtained from reference TRBV5-1 and TRBJ2-7, is as follows: KAGVTQTPRYLIKTRGQQVTLSCSPISGHRSVSWYQQTPGQGLQFLFEYFSETQRNKGNFPGRFSGRQFSNSRSEMNVSTLELGDSALYLCASSHTDSSSYEQYFGPGTRLTVT.

CDR3 loop: CASSPMTSGSNYNEQFF. The CDR3 DNA sequence: TGTGCCAGCTCACCTATGACTAGCGGGTCTAATTACAATGAGCAGTTCTTC. V gene TRBV18 combines with J gene TRBJ2-1, with TRBD2 identical over 10 bases. Germline V gene sequence: CDR1 KGHSH, CDR2 LQKENI. The CDR3 is made up of 17 amino acids. V lost 3 bases to trimming and J lost 4 bases; unmatched junction nucleotides: 9.

With regard to this clone: An end of the junction differs from the germline gene, which may be a read error. The chain recombines TRBV7-9 with TRBJ1-3, with 7 bases aligning to TRBD1. CDR1 is SEHNR and CDR2 is FQNEAQ in the germline V gene (reference sequence). CDR3 length equals 16 residues. The DNA of the CDR3 is TGTTCCAGCAGCTTAGCGAAGACAGGGTTAGGAAACACCATATATTTT. Translating gives CSSSLAKTGLGNTIYF.